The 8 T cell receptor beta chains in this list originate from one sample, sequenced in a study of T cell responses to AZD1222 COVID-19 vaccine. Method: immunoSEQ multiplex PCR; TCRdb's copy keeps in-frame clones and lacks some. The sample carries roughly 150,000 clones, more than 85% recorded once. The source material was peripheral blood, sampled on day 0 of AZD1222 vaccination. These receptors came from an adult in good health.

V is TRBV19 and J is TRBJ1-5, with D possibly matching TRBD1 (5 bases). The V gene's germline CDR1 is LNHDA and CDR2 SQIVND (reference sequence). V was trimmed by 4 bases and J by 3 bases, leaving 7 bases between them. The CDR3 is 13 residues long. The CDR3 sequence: CASSTGFNQPQHF. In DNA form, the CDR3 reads TGTGCCAGTAGTACAGGGTTCAATCAGCCCCAGCATTTT.

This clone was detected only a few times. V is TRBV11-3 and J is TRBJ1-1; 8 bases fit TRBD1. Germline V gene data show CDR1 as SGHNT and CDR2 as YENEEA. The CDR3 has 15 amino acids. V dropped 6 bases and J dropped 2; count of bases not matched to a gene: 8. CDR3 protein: CASSPEQGVNTEAFF. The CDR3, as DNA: TGTGCCAGCAGTCCCGAACAGGGGGTAAACACTGAAGCTTTCTTT.

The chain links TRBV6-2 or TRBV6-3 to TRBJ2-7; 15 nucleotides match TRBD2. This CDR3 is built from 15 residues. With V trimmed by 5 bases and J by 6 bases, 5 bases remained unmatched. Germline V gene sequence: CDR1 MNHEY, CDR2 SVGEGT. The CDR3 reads CASSAGLAGGLEQYF. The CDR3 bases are TGTGCCAGCAGTGCGGGACTAGCGGGAGGCCTCGAGCAGTACTTC.

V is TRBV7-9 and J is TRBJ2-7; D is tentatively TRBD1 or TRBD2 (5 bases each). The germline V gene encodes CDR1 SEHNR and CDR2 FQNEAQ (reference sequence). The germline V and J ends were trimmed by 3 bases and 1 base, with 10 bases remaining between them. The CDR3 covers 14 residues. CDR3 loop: CASSLGVGSYEQYF. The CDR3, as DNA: TGTGCCAGCAGCTTGGGGGTGGGGTCCTACGAGCAGTACTTC.

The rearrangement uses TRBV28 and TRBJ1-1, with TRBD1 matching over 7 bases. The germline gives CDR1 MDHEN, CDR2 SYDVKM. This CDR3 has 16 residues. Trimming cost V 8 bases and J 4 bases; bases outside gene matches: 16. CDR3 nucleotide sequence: TGTGCCAGCTCCATCGGGCAGGGGGTTATATTCACTGAAGCTTTCTTT. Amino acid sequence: CASSIGQGVIFTEAFF.

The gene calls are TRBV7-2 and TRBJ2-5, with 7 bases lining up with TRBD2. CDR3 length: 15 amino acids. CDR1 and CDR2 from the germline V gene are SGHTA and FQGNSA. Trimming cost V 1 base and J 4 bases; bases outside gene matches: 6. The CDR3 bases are TGTGCCAGCAGCTTAGGCGGCGGGAGAGCAGAGACCCAGTACTTC. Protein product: CASSLGGGRAETQYF.

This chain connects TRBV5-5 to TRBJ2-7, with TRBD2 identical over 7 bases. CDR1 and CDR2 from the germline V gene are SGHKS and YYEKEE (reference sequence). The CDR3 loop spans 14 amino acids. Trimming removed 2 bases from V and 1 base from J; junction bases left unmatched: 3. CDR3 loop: CASSFGAGSYEQYF. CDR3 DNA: TGTGCCAGCAGCTTTGGAGCGGGATCCTACGAGCAGTACTTC.

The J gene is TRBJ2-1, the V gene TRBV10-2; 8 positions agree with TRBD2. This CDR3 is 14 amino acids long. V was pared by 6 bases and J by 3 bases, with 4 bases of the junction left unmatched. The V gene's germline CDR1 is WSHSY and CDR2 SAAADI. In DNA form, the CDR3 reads TGCGCCAGCAGCAGGACTAGCAACTACAATGAGCAGTTCTTC. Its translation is CASSRTSNYNEQFF.